This TCR beta chain was profiled in a study of blood T cell repertoires in COVID-19 (dated by TCRdb to 2018 to 2020). Looking at the study overall: Samples from collaborators originated in the United States, Italy and Spain and spanned both the acute and convalescent phases of COVID-19. The material from the prospective study consisted of cDNA or gDNA derived from T cells, B-cell-depleted T cells, or PBMCs. Deeply sampled blood TCRbeta repertoires from subjects exposed to, actively infected with, or recovered from COVID-19 were included in the dataset. The repertoires were released in a freely available public database intended as a resource for research on the immune response to SARS-CoV-2. The samples were drawn from two sources: the first 160 participants of the ongoing ImmuneRACE study, and 1,254 subjects contributed by 6 global collaborators. The sample metadata nearly always contained a de-identified subject ID, COVID-19 status, age in years and sex. HLA class I and class II types, where available, came from metadata supplied by the sample provider rather than from assay-based typing.

Cut back by 5 bases and 2 bases, the V and J ends lie 8 bases apart. From its cysteine to its phenylalanine, the CDR3 spans 13 amino acids. CDR3 DNA is the only sequence kept; it has 39 bases, read in frame from the first base. From a lookup of the germline V gene, CDR1 and CDR2 are SGHTA and FQGNSA. The investigation overall reported the following: Clinical and demographic metadata were provided uncurated, with the amount varying by source and participant.

Each collaborating institution followed its own protocols to collect whole blood in K2EDTA tubes. For TCRbeta analysis, collaborators shipped samples in one of three forms: frozen whole blood, isolated PBMCs, or DNA extracted from either of those sample types. On this clone itself: Its antigen remains undetermined. Per-base quality was not reported, and no clone a single base away is much larger than it.

The immunoSEQ Assay, a bias-controlled multiplex PCR, was used to amplify TCRbeta CDR3 regions from genomic DNA. On the study's bioinformatics: The number of nucleated cells in each sample was estimated by amplification of reference gene primers within the assay. To quantify the absolute abundance of each unique TCRbeta CDR3 rearrangement, sequence reads were collapsed and filtered. For each sample, productive Simpson clonality was calculated as the square root of Simpson's diversity index across productive rearrangements. Imported from immuneACCESS, the table was reduced by TCRdb to in-frame sequences with V and J called. These copies leave out some clones; in studies compared against another copy, an unresolved V gene accounts for under half, and the cause of the remainder is not known. V, J and clone size derive from that table, while D and trimming were established from the DNA sequence. The sample has roughly 100,000 clones on record, more than 85% of them singletons. About 3.9% of the sample lies in the top ten.

The rearranged segments are TRBV7-2 and TRBJ2-3; D gene: possibly TRBD2, on 5 matching bases. Sequenced input: peripheral blood. The source is a man aged 18 to 35 with acute or convalescent COVID-19. Read as DNA, the sequence is TGTGCCAGCAGCGGGAGCCCCACAGATACGCAGTATTTT. This sequence encodes CASSGSPTDTQYF.